The 4 T cell receptor beta chains presented below share a single source sample, sequenced in a study of shared clonotypes between healthy human individuals. Sequenced by immunoSEQ multiplex PCR; TCRdb stores in-frame clones only, minus some. The table has 2 million to 2.5 million clones, 85% to 95% seen once. Specimen: naive CD4+ T cells from PBMCs. Subset here: CD45RA+ positively selected. These receptor sequences come from a man aged 18 to 29 in good health. Some clones in this sample may be carry-over from other donors' samples.

In regard to this clone: Other nucleotide sequences in the sample specify the same CDR3. This rearrangement joins TRBV18 to TRBJ1-1; D remains unclear. Trimming removed 3 bases from V and 0 bases from J, with 5 bases in between. This CDR3 region has 13 residues. CDR1 and CDR2 from the germline V gene are KGHSH and LQKENI. The CDR3 sequence: CASSPSLNTEAFF. Written as DNA, the CDR3 is TGTGCCAGCTCACCCAGCCTGAACACTGAAGCTTTCTTT. The full variable domain, completed using reference TRBV18 and TRBJ1-1, is NAGVMQNPRHLVRRRGQEARLRCSPMKGHSHVYWYRQLPEEGLKFMVYLQKENIIDESGMPKERFSAEFPKEGPSILRIQQVVRGDSAAYFCASSPSLNTEAFFGQGTRLTVV.

This chain joins TRBV9 and TRBJ2-1; maybe TRBD2 (6 bases). Trimming removed 0 bases from V and 4 bases from J, with 14 bases in between. This CDR3 has 16 residues. CDR1 SGDLS and CDR2 YYNGEE come from the germline V gene. CDR3 amino acids: CASSVEGGILYNEQFF. In DNA form, the CDR3 reads TGTGCCAGCAGCGTAGAAGGCGGGATCTTGTACAATGAGCAGTTCTTC.

CDR3 sequence (DNA): TGTGCCAGCAGCTCCTCTAGCGGTAGCACAGATACGCAGTATTTT. It encodes CASSSSSGSTDTQYF. The gene calls are TRBV7-9 and TRBJ2-3, with 7 bases lining up with TRBD2. With 4 bases clipped from V and 0 bases from J, the junction kept 4 bases outside the gene matches. Germline V gives CDR1 SEHNR, CDR2 FQNEAQ (reference sequence). This CDR3 has 15 amino acids.

V is TRBV6-5 and J is TRBJ2-1; either TRBD1 or TRBD2 may fit D (5 bases each). V lost 10 bases, J lost 6 bases, and 13 bases lay in between. Germline V gives CDR1 MNHEY, CDR2 SVGAGI. The length of the CDR3 is 12 residues. The CDR3 DNA reads TGTGCCACCGTCGGGACCCCCAATGAGCAGTTCTTC. Translation: CATVGTPNEQFF.